This TCR beta chain was retrieved from a study of T cells after yellow fever vaccination. One entry per CDR3 protein results from TCRdb running MiXCR on the 5' RACE reads. The sample records around 310,000 distinct CDR3 sequences, less than 4.5% being singletons. This TCR was sampled from a man aged 18 to 35 who received the YFV17D yellow fever vaccine. The sequencing here drew on PBMCs, taken on the day of the yellow fever booster vaccination.

The CDR3 spells CASSDRLTSGGHYEQYF. The CDR3 DNA sequence: TGTGCCAGTAGTGACCGCCTGACTAGCGGGGGACACTACGAGCAGTACTTC. The rearrangement links TRBV19 to TRBJ2-7; 12 nucleotides agree with TRBD2. Germline values: CDR1 LNHDA, CDR2 SQIVND (reference sequence). The CDR3 spans 17 residues. With 5 bases clipped from V and 3 bases from J, the junction kept 11 bases outside the gene matches.